Sequencing of this T cell receptor (beta chain) was carried out in a study of T cell repertoires in cytomegalovirus infection (dated by TCRdb to between 2018 and 2021). The study in broad terms: Peptide stimulations targeted recently identified HLA-C-restricted CMV epitopes, whose presentation resists viral immunomodulation, together with well-studied HLA-B-restricted epitopes. The HLA type of each donor mattered for the analysis, because public TCR beta signatures pointed to carriage of CMV infection along with the matching HLA type.

TCRdb records Illumina HiSeq 1500 as the sequencer. The raw public reads went through TCRdb reprocessing: fastp at Q25, MiXCR clone calling, in-frame beta chains kept. Each entry is one CDR3 protein sequence, shown with its most common DNA and genes. Recorded for this sample are nearly 700,000 distinct CDR3 sequences; roughly 33% of them occurred a single time. In total, the top ten clones hold about 18% of the sample. A note on this clonotype: Its antigen target is currently unknown. The sample holds no much larger clone one base away, and base qualities are not on file.

Broad study findings and their caveats: In the ex vivo response, HLA-C-restricted CMV-specific TCR beta clonotypes were dominant, and in two of eight donors the single most frequent clonotype came from this HLA-C-restricted group. In both this cohort and an independent roughly 400-donor cohort, the cumulative frequency of public TCR beta family members distinguished carriers of CMV infection plus the relevant HLA type.

The treatment or condition label corresponds to: in vitro stimulation with specific CMV peptide epitopes to enrich CMV-specific T cells. Sequenced here: cultured PBMCs, sampled from culture after CMV antigen stimulation. The clonotype originates from a human donor in good health (CMV status not recorded). Some clones in this sample may be carry-over from other donors' samples.

The nucleotides read TGTGCCAGTACCACACAGGGCGTCTACAATGAGCAGTTCTTC. The translation is CASTTQGVYNEQFF. The rearranged segments are TRBV19 and TRBJ2-1; the best D guess is TRBD1, with 6 bases matching. Spanning cysteine to phenylalanine, the CDR3 consists of 14 amino acids. Kept here is only the CDR3 DNA, which spans 42 bases and is read in frame from base 1. Sequences LNHDA (CDR1) and SQIVND (CDR2) are obtained from the germline V gene (reference sequence). The junction shows trimming of 7 bases on V and 3 bases on J, plus 13 bases between the germline ends.